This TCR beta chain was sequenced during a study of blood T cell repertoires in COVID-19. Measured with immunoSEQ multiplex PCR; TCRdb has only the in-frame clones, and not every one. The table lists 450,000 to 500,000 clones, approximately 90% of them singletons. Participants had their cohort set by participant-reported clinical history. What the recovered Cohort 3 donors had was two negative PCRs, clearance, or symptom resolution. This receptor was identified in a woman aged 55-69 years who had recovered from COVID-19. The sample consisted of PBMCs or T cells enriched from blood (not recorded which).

Here the CDR3 DNA reads TGTGCCAGCAGCTACACCGACTACAGCGGAACAAGGTACGAGCAGTACTTC. It yields the protein CASSYTDYSGTRYEQYF. This chain connects TRBV7-9 to TRBJ2-7, with D perhaps matching TRBD2 (5 bases). V was trimmed by 4 bases and J by 4 bases, leaving 23 bases between them. The CDR3 spans 17 residues. The germline gives CDR1 SEHNR, CDR2 FQNEAQ (reference sequence).